The present T cell receptor (beta chain) was sequenced within a study of beta chain features in type 1 diabetes. The CDR3 totals 16 residues. Trimming left V 1 base short and J 2 bases short, with 12 bases between. Germline CDR1 is SEHNR and CDR2 is FQNEAQ (reference sequence). This clone was seen more than once but under ten times. Its antigen is unknown. TCRB transcripts that were expressed got sequenced, as all of the isolated RNA had been reverse transcribed. Average reads for naive, central memory and regulatory T cell samples were several million. The protocol was immunoSEQ multiplex PCR, while the TCRdb copy is restricted to in-frame clones and leaves out a portion. The table shows 150,000 to 200,000 clones, with approximately 9.1% occurring only once. Overall study findings and caveats: There was a moderate but significant shortening of TCRB CDR3s in all four CD4+ subsets of Type 1 diabetes patients.

The sequenced sample consisted of central memory CD4+ T cells from blood. The receptor was derived from a woman under 40 with type 1 diabetes. This chain uses TRBV7-9 with TRBJ1-5; no definite D call. CDR3 nucleotides: TGTGCCAGCAGCTTAGAATTCGGCGGGGGCAATCAGCCCCAGCATTTT. Its protein is CASSLEFGGGNQPQHF.